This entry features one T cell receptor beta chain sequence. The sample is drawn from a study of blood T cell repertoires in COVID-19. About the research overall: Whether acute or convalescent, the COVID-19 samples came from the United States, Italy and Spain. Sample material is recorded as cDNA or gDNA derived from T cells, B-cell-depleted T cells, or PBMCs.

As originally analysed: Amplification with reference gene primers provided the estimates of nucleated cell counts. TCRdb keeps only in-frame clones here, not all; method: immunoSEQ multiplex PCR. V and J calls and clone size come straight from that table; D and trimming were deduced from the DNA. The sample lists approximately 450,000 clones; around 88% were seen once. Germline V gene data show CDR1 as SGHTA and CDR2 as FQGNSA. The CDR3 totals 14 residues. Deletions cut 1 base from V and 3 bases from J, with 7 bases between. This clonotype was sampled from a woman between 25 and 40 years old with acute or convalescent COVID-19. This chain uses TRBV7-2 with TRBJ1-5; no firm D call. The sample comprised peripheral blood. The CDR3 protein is CASSLGQINQPQHF. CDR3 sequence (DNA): TGTGCCAGCAGCTTAGGACAAATCAATCAGCCCCAGCATTTT.